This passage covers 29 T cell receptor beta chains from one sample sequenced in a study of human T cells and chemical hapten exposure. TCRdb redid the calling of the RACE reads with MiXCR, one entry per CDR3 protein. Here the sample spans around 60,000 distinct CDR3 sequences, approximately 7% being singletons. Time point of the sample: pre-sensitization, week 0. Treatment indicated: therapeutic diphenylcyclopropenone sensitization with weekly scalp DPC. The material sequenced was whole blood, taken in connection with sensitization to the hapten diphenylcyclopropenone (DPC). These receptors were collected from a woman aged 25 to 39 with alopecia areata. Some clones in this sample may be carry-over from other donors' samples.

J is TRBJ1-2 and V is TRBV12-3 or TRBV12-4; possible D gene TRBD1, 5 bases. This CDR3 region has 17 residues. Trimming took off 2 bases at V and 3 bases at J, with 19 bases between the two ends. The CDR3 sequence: CASSLSGLGQGDYGYTF. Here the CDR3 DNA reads TGTGCCAGCAGTTTATCCGGGCTTGGGCAGGGCGACTATGGCTACACCTTC.

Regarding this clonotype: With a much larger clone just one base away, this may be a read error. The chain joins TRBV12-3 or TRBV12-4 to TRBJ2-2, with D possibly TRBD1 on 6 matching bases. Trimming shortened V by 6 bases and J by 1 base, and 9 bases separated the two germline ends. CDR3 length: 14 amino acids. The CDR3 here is CASRRTVNTGELFF. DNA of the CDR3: TGTGCCAGCAGAAGGACAGTGAACACCGGGGAGCTGTTTTTT.

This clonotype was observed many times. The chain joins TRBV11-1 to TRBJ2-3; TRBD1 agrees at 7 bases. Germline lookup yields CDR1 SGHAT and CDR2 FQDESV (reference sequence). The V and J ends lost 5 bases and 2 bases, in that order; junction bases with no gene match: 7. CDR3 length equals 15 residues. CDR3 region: CASSTSTGATDTQYF. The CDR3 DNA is TGTGCCAGCAGCACTAGTACAGGGGCCACAGATACGCAGTATTTT. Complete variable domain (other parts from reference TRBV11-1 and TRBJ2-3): EAEVAQSPRYKITEKSQAVAFWCDPISGHATLYWYRQILGQGPELLVQFQDESVVDDSQLPKDRFSAERLKGVDSTLKIQPAELGDSAMYLCASSTSTGATDTQYFGPGTRLTVL.

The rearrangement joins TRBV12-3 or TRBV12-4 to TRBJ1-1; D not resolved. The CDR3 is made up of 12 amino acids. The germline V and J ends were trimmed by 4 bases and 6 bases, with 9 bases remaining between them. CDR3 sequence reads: CASSSDGPEAFF. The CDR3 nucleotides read TGTGCCAGCAGTTCGGATGGGCCTGAAGCTTTCTTT.

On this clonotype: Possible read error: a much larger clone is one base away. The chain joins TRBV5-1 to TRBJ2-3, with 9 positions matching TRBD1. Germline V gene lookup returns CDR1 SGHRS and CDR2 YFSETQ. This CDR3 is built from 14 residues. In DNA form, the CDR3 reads TGCGCCTGCAGCCCCGGACAGGGGCGATATACGCAGTATTTT. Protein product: CACSPGQGRYTQYF.

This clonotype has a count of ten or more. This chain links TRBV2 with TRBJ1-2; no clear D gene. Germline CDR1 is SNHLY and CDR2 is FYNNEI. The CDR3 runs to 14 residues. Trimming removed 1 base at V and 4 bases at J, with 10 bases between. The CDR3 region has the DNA TGTGCCAGCAGTGAAGGGCGAATGAGCTATGGCTACACCTTC. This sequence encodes CASSEGRMSYGYTF.

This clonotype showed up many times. CDR3 loop: CASSEGAAGLRTEAFF. CDR3 DNA: TGTGCCAGCAGTGAAGGGGCAGCCGGTTTAAGAACTGAAGCTTTCTTT. The chain is built from TRBV2 and TRBJ1-1; the D is unclear. This CDR3 contains 16 residues. Trimming took off 1 base at V and 5 bases at J, with 17 bases between the two ends. Per the germline V gene, CDR1 is SNHLY and CDR2 is FYNNEI.

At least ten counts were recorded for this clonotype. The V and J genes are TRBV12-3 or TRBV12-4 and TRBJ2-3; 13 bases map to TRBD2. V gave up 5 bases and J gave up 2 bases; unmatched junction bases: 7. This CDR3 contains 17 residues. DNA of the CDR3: TGTGCCAGCAGTCCCTTACTAGCGGGGGGGCCCACAGATACGCAGTATTTT. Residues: CASSPLLAGGPTDTQYF.

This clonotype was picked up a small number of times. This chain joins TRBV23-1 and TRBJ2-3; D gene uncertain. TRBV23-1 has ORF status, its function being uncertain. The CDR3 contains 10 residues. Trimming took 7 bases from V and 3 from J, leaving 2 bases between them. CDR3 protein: CASKTDTQYF. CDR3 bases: TGCGCCAGCAAGACAGATACGCAGTATTTT.

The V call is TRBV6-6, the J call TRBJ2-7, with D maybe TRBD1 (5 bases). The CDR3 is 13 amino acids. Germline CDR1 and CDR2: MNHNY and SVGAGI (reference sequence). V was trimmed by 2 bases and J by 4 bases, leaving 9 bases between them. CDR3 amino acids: CASSYAQGYEQYF. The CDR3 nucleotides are TGTGCCAGCAGTTACGCCCAGGGATACGAGCAGTACTTC.

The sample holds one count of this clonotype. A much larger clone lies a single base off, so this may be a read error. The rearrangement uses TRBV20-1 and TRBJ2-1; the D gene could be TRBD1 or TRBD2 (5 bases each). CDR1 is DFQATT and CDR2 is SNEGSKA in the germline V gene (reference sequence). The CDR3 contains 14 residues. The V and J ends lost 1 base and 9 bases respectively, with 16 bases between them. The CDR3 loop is CSARVNSRGGEQFF. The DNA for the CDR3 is TGCAGTGCTAGAGTTAACAGTCGGGGCGGTGAGCAGTTCTTC.

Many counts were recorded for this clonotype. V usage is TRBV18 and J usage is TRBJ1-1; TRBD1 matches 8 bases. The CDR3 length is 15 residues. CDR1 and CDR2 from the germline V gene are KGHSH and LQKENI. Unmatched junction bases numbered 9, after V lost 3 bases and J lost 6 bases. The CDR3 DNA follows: TGTGCCAGCTCACCCCCGGGACAGGTTACCCCTGAAGCTTTCTTT. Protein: CASSPPGQVTPEAFF.

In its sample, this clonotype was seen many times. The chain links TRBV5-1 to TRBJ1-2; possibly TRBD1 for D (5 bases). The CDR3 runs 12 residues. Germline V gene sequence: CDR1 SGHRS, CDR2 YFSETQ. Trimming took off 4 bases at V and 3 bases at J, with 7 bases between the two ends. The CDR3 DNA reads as TGCGCCAGCAGCAGGGGTGACTATGGCTACACCTTC. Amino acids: CASSRGDYGYTF.

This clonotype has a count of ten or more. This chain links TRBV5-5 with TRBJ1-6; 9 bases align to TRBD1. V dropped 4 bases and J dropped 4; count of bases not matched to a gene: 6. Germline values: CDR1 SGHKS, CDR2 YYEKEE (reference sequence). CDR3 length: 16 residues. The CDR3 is CASSLTGTGYNSPLHF. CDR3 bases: TGTGCCAGCAGCCTAACCGGGACAGGGTATAATTCACCCCTCCACTTT.

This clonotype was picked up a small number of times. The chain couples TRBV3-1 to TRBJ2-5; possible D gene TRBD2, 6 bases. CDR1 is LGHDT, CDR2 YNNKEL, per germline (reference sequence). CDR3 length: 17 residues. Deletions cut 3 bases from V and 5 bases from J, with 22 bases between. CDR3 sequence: CASSQNTGGEVCETQYF. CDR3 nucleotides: TGTGCCAGCAGCCAGAATACTGGCGGGGAGGTCTGTGAGACCCAGTACTTC.

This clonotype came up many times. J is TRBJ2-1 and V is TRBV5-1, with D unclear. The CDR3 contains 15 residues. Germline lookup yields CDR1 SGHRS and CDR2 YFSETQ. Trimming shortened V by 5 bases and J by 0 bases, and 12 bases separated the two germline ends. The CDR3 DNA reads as TGCGCCAGCAGTTCCCCAGTGATCTCCTACAATGAGCAGTTCTTC. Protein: CASSSPVISYNEQFF.

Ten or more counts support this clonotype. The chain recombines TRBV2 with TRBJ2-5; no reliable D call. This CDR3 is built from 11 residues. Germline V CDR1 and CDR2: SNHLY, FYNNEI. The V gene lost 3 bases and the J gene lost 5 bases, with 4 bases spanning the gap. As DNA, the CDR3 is TGTGCCAGCAGTGAGTTTGAGACCCAGTACTTC. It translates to CASSEFETQYF. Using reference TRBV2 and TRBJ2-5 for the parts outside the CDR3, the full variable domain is EPEVTQTPSHQVTQMGQEVILRCVPISNHLYFYWYRQILGQKVEFLVSFYNNEISEKSEIFDDQFSVERPDGSNFTLKIRSTKLEDSAMYFCASSEFETQYFGPGTRLLVL.

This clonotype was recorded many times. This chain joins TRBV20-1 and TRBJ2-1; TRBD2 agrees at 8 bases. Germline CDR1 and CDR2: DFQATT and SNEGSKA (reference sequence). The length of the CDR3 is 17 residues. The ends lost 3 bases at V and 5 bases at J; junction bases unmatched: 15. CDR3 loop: CSARPLGAGGRNNEQFF. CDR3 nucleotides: TGCAGTGCTAGGCCCCTTGGGGCGGGGGGCCGCAACAATGAGCAGTTCTTC.

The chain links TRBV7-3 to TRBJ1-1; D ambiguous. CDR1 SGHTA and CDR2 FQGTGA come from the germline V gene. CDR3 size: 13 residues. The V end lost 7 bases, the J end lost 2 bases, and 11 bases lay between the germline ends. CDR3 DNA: TGTGCCAGCAAATGGTCCGGAAACACTGAAGCTTTCTTT. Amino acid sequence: CASKWSGNTEAFF.

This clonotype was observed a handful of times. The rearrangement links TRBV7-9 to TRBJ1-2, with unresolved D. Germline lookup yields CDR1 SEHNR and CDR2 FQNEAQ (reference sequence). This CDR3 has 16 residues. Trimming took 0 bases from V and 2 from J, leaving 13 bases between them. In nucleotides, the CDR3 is TGTGCCAGCAGCTTAGCGATGGGAAGGGAAAACTATGGCTACACCTTC. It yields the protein CASSLAMGRENYGYTF.

CDR3 region: CAWSLRDRITEAFF. The DNA of the CDR3 is TGTGCCTGGAGTCTAAGGGATAGAATTACTGAAGCTTTCTTT. V is TRBV30 and J is TRBJ1-1; D gene uncertain. Trimming took off 2 bases at V and 5 bases at J, with 15 bases between the two ends. This CDR3 spans 14 amino acids. The germline gives CDR1 GTSNPN, CDR2 SVGIG (reference sequence).

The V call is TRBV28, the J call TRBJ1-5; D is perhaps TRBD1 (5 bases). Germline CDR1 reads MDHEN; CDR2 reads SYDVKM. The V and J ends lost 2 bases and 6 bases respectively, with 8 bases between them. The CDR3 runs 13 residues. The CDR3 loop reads CASSLGGVQPQHF. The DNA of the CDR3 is TGTGCCAGCAGTTTAGGAGGGGTTCAGCCCCAGCATTTT.

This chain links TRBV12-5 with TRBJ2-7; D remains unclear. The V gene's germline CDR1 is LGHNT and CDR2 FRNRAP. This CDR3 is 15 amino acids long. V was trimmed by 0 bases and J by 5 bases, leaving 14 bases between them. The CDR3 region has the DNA TGTGCTAGTGGTTTGGTAGGCCCGATCCCAAACGAGCAGTACTTC. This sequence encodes CASGLVGPIPNEQYF.

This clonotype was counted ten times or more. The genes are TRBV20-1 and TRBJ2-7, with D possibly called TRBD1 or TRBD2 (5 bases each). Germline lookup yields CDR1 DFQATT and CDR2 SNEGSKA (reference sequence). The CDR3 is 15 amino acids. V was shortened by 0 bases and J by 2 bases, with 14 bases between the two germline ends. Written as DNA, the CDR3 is TGCAGTGCTAGAGATACCGGGACGGCCACCTACGAGCAGTACTTC. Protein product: CSARDTGTATYEQYF.

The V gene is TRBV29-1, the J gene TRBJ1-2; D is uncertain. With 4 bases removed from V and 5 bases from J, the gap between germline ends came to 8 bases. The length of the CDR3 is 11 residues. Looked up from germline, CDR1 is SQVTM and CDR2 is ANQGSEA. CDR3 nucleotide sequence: TGCAGCGTTGGCACGGGGTATGGCTACACCTTC. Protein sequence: CSVGTGYGYTF.

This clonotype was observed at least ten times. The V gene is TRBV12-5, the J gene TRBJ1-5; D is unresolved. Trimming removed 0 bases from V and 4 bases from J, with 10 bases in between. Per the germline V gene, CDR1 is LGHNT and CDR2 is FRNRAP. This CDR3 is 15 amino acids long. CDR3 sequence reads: CASGLVGLSNQPQHF. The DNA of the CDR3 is TGTGCTAGTGGTTTGGTTGGGCTGTCGAATCAGCCCCAGCATTTT.

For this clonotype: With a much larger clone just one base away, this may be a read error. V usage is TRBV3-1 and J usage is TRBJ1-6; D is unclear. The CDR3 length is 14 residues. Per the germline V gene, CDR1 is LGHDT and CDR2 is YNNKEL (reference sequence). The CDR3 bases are TGTGCCAGCAGCCAAGGGGTATGGCGCTCACACCTCCACTTT. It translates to CASSQGVWRSHLHF.

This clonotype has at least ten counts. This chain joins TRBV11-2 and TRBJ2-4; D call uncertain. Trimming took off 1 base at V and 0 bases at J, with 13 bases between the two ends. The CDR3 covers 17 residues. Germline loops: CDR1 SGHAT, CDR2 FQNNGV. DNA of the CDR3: TGTGCCAGCAGCTTAGCGGCCAGACCGCTAGCCAAAAACATTCAGTACTTC. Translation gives CASSLAARPLAKNIQYF.

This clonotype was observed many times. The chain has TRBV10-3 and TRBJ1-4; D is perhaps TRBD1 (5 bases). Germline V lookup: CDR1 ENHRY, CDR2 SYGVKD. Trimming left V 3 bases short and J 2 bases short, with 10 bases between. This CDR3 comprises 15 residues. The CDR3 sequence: CAISDTGGTNEKLFF. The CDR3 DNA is TGTGCCATCAGTGATACAGGCGGGACTAATGAAAAACTGTTTTTT.